The clone carrying this TCR beta chain was counted only a few times. Its matching antigen is unknown. V lost 4 bases, J lost 1 base, and 12 bases lay in between. This CDR3 has 14 amino acids. Germline V gene sequence: CDR1 SQVTM, CDR2 ANQGSEA. The entry originates in a study of T cell responses to AZD1222 COVID-19 vaccine. Study-level findings and limits: Samples come after the peak T cell response, not at day 14. Most donors were white British, females outnumbered males, and clonal diversity was possibly underestimated. Nearly half of spike-specific TCRs reportedly target variant regions that are unmutated in the B.1.351 and B.1.1.7 variants. Spike as a whole was targeted by vaccine-associated CD4 TCRs, dominant at 160-218 and 743-854.

The method was immunoSEQ multiplex PCR; TCRdb's version includes in-frame clones alone and lacks a portion of them. The sample has about 150,000 clones, roughly nine tenths seen once; the top ten hold 3.5% to 4%. The chain carries TRBV29-1 and TRBJ2-3, with D possibly being TRBD2 (5 bases). Source: peripheral blood, taken 28 days after the second AZD1222 dose. The sequence was obtained from an adult who received the AZD1222 COVID-19 vaccine. The DNA for the CDR3 is TGCAGCGTTGTGCCCCAGCGGCGCACAGATACGCAGTATTTT. This gives the protein CSVVPQRRTDTQYF.